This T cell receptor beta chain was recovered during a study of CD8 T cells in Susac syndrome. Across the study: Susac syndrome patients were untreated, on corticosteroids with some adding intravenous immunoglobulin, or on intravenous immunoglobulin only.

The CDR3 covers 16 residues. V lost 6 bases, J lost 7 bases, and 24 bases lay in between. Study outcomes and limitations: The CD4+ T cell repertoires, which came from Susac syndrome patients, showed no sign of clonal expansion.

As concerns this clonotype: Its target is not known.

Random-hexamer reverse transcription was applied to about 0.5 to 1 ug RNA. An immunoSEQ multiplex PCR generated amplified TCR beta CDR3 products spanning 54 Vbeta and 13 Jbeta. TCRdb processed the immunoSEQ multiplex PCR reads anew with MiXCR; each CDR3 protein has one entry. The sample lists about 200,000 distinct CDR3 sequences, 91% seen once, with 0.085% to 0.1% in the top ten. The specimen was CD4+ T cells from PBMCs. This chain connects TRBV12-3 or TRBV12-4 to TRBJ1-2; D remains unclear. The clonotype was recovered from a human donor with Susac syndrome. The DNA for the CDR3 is TGTGCCAGCAGCAACAGACCATTACGCCGCGACTTTGGCTACACCTTC. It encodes CASSNRPLRRDFGYTF.